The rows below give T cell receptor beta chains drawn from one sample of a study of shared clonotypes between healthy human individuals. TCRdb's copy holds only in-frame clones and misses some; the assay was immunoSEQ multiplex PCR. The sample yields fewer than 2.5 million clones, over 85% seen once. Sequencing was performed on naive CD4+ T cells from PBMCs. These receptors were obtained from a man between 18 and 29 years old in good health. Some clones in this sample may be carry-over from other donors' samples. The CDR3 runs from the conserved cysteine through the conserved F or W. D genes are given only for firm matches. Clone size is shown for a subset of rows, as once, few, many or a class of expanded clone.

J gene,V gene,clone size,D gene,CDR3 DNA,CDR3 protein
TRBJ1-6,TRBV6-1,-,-,TGTGCCAGCAGTGTAACTACGGTTAGCTCCTATAATTCACCCCTCCACTTT,CASSVTTVSSYNSPLHF
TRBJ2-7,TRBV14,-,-,TGTGCCAGCAGCCCCCAAAAAGGATACTACGAGCAGTACTTC,CASSPQKGYYEQYF
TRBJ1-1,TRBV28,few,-,TGTGCCAGCCTCCTGGGAGGGACAGAAGCTTTCTTT,CASLLGGTEAFF
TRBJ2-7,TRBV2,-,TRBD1,TGTGCCAGCAGCCGGGACAGGGGTGACGAGCAGTACTTC,CASSRDRGDEQYF
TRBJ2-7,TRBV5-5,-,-,TGTGCCAGCAGCTTAGTTCCAGGGGACGAGCAGTACTTC,CASSLVPGDEQYF
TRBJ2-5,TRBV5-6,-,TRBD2,TGTGCCAGCAGCCCCGGACTAGCGGGCAAAACGAGGCATAAAGAGACCCAGTACTTC,CASSPGLAGKTRHKETQYF
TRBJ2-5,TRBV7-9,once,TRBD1,TGTGCCAGCAGCTTAGGGCGGGACAGGGGGCCGGAGGTGACCCAGTACTTC,CASSLGRDRGPEVTQYF
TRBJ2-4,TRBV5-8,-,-,TGTGCCAGCAGCCCCGGGATAAGGGTAAGCATTCAGTACTTC,CASSPGIRVSIQYF
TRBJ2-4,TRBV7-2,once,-,TGTGCCAGCAGCAGGGGACTAGCCAAAAACATTCAGTACTTC,CASSRGLAKNIQYF
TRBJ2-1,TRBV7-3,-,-,TGTGCCAGCAGCCCAGGACTGGCTGGGCTTAATGAGCAGTTCTTC,CASSPGLAGLNEQFF
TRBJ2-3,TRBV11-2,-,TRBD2,TGTGCCAGCAGCTTAGATCTATTGAGGGGACTAGGATATCCAGATACGCAGTATTTT,CASSLDLLRGLGYPDTQYF
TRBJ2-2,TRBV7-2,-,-,TGTGCCAGCAGCTGGGCGGTGACAGTAAGGACCGGGGAGCTGTTTTTT,CASSWAVTVRTGELFF
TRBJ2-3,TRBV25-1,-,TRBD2,TGTGCCAGCAGTGACCCTTTGACTAGCGGGAGCACAGATACGCAGTATTTT,CASSDPLTSGSTDTQYF
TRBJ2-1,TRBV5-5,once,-,TGTGCCAGCAGCTTGCCTGGCGGTGAGCAGTTCTTC,CASSLPGGEQFF
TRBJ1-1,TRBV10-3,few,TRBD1,TGTGCCACGGGACAGGGTTTGACTGAAGCTTTCTTT,CATGQGLTEAFF
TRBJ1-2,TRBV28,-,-,TGTGCCAGCAGTTTAAGGAGACAGACGTTTTCTGGCTACACCTTC,CASSLRRQTFSGYTF